One and the same sample provided the 7 T cell receptor beta chains below, sequenced in a study of Ad26.COV2.S vaccination and SARS-CoV-2 variants. Sample treatment: 15 to 20 received Ad26.COV2.S at low or high dose, single or two shots; 5 received placebo; per-sample allocation not given. The investigators took samples on day 63 after the first vaccine or placebo injection. Profiled with immunoSEQ multiplex PCR; TCRdb holds only in-frame clones, not every one. The table has a few hundred thousand clones, 88% seen once. This material consisted of peripheral blood, taken in a trial of Ad26.COV2.S vaccine versus placebo. These receptors all stem from a person between 18 and 59 years old who received the Ad26.COV2.S COVID-19 vaccine or a placebo.

The chain is built from TRBV5-6 and TRBJ2-2; the match to TRBD1 covers 8 bases. The CDR3 loop spans 15 amino acids. Germline V gene sequence: CDR1 SGHDT, CDR2 YYEEEE. J was trimmed by 4 bases and V by 5 bases; bases with no gene match: 7. Written as DNA, the CDR3 is TGTGCCAGCAGATCAACAGGGGGAGGCACCGGGGAGCTGTTTTTT. It translates to CASRSTGGGTGELFF.

The V and J genes are TRBV6-5 and TRBJ2-7; 9 bases line up with TRBD1. Germline V gene data show CDR1 as MNHEY and CDR2 as SVGAGI. V trimming: 9 bases; J trimming: 8 bases; junction bases outside the gene matches: 14. This CDR3 is built from 14 residues. Here the CDR3 DNA reads TGTGCCAGTGGGATTTGGGGACAGGGTATGCAGCAGTACTTC. This codes for CASGIWGQGMQQYF.

CDR3 DNA: TGTGCCAGTAGTGTTCCGGGACAGGGATCCTATGGCTACACCTTC. Translation gives CASSVPGQGSYGYTF. The V and J genes are TRBV19 and TRBJ1-2, with 9 bases that match TRBD1. The CDR3 has 15 residues. The V gene end was trimmed by 5 bases and the J gene end by 4 bases; junction bases not matched to a gene: 8. Per the germline V gene, CDR1 is LNHDA and CDR2 is SQIVND (reference sequence).

The chain carries TRBV24-1 and TRBJ2-3; the D is unclear. V lost 4 bases and J lost 4, with 14 bases in between. The CDR3 is made up of 15 amino acids. Germline loops: CDR1 KGHDR, CDR2 SFDVKD. The DNA for the CDR3 is TGTGCCACCAGTGAAGGGTTTCATCGGGCAGATACGCAGTATTTT. It specifies CATSEGFHRADTQYF.

The V and J genes are TRBV27 and TRBJ1-3; 7 bases are shared with TRBD1. The germline gives CDR1 MNHEY, CDR2 SMNVEV (reference sequence). This CDR3 region has 14 residues. The junction had 7 bases not matched to a gene; V was cut back by 7 bases and J by 4 bases. CDR3 sequence: CASITRGTGNTIYF. The CDR3 region has the DNA TGTGCCAGCATTACCAGGGGGACCGGAAACACCATATATTTT.

J is TRBJ2-5 and V is TRBV29-1, with TRBD2 matching over 9 bases. The germline CDR1 and CDR2 sequences are SQVTM and ANQGSEA. V was clipped by 6 bases and J by 0 bases; unmatched bases: 17. The CDR3 runs to 18 residues. CDR3 sequence: CSVAPFGSGGLYQETQYF. CDR3 nucleotide sequence: TGCAGCGTGGCCCCTTTTGGTAGCGGGGGATTGTACCAAGAGACCCAGTACTTC.

In DNA, the CDR3 is TGTGCCAGCAGCTTAGGGGCAGGGGGCCACTATGGCTACACCTTC. Protein product: CASSLGAGGHYGYTF. The chain recombines TRBV7-9 with TRBJ1-2; TRBD1 matches at 8 bases. There are 15 residues in the CDR3. Trimming at V came to 1 base and at J to 3 bases, leaving 4 bases not matched to a gene. Looked up from germline, CDR1 is SEHNR and CDR2 is FQNEAQ (reference sequence). Full variable domain (rest looked up from reference TRBV7-9 and TRBJ1-2): DTGVSQNPRHKITKRGQNVTFRCDPISEHNRLYWYRQTLGQGPEFLTYFQNEAQLEKSRLLSDRFSAERPKGSFSTLEIQRTEQGDSAMYLCASSLGAGGHYGYTFGSGTRLTVV.